This T cell receptor (beta chain) was identified during a study of T cell repertoires in cytomegalovirus infection. Germline V gene sequence: CDR1 KGHDR, CDR2 SFDVKD. J lost 2 bases, V lost 5 bases, and 3 bases had no gene match. CDR3 size: 14 residues. In this sample, this clonotype turned up a few times. TCRdb independently ran MiXCR on the reads; one entry per CDR3 protein. Of under 150,000 distinct CDR3 sequences listed, 7.5% to 9% are singletons. The sequencing input was PBMCs. V gene TRBV24-1 combines with J gene TRBJ2-5; 8 bases map to TRBD1. The sequence derives from a human donor in good health (CMV status not recorded). Some clones in this sample may be carry-over from other donors' samples. The CDR3 nucleotides are TGTGCCACCAGTGGTCGGACAGGGCAAGAGACCCAGTACTTC. Protein product: CATSGRTGQETQYF.